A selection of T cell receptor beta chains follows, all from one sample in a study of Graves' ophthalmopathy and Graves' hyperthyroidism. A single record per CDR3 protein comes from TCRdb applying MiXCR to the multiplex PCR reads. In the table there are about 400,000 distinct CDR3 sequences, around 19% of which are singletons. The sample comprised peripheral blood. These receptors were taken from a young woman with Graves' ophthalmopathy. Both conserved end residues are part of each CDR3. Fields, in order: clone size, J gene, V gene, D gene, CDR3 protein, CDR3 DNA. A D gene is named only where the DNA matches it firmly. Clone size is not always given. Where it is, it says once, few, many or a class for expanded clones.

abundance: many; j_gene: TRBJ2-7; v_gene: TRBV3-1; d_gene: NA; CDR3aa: CASSKGDSWVYEQYF; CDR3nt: TGTGCCAGCAGCAAGGGGGATTCATGGGTTTACGAGCAGTACTTC
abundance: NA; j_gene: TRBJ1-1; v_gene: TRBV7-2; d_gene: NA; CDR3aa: CASSSLRGNTEAFF; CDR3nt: TGTGCCAGCAGCTCCTTGAGAGGGAACACTGAAGCTTTCTTT
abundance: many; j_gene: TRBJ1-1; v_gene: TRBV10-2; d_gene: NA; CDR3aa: CASSESTRDNTEAFF; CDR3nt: TGCGCCAGCAGTGAGTCGACGAGGGACAACACTGAAGCTTTCTTT
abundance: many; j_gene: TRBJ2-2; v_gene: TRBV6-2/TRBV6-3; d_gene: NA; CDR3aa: CASRSIRTFGELFF; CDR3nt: TGTGCCAGCAGGTCCATCAGGACCTTTGGGGAGCTGTTTTTT
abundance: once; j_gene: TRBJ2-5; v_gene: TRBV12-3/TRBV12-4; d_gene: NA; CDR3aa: CASGFIIQETQYF; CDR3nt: TGTGCCAGCGGTTTCATCATTCAAGAGACCCAGTACTTC
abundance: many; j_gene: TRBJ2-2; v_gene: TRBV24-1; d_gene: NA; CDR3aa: CATGVEGNTGELFF; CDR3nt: TGTGCCACCGGGGTTGAGGGAAACACCGGGGAGCTGTTTTTT
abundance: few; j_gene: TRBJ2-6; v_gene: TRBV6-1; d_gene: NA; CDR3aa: CASRPTATGANVLTF; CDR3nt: TGTGCCAGCCGGCCTACAGCAACTGGGGCCAACGTCCTGACTTTC
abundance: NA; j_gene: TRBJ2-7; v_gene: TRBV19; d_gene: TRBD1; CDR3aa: CASSPSLWGQTYEQYF; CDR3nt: TGTGCCAGTAGTCCGAGCCTCTGGGGACAGACCTACGAGCAGTACTTC
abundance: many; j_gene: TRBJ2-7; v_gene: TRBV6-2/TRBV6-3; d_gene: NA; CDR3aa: CASSFRDSVYEQYF; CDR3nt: TGTGCCAGCAGTTTCCGGGATTCCGTCTACGAGCAGTACTTC
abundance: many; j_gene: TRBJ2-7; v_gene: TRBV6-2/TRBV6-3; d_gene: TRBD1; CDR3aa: CASRRMRTGTERAPYEQYF; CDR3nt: TGTGCCAGCCGACGTATGAGGACAGGGACTGAGCGGGCCCCCTACGAGCAGTACTTC
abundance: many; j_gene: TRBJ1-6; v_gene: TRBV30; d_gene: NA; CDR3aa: CAGTGRRLGSPLHF; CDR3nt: TGTGCCGGTACAGGGAGACGATTGGGTTCACCCCTCCACTTT
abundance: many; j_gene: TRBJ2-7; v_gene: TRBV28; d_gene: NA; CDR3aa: CASSLAGISEQYF; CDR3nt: TGTGCCAGCAGTTTGGCAGGGATATCCGAGCAGTACTTC
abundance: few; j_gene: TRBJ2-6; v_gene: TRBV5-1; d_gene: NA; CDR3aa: CASSRDVSGANVLTF; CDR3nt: TGCGCCAGCAGCAGGGACGTCTCTGGGGCCAACGTCCTGACTTTC
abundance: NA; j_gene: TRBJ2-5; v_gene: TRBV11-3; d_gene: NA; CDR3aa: CASSARTAYQETQYF; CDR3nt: TGTGCCAGCAGTGCCCGGACAGCATACCAAGAGACCCAGTACTTC
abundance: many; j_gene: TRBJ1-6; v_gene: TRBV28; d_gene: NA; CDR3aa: CASSLLGGSPLHF; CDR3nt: TGTGCCAGCAGTTTACTCGGGGGTTCACCCCTCCACTTT
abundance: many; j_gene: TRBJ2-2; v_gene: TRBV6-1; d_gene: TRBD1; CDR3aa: CASSPWTGRYTGELFF; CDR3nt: TGTGCCAGCAGTCCCTGGACAGGGCGGTACACCGGGGAGCTGTTTTTT
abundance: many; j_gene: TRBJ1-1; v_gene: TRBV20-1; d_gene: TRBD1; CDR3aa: CSARETGDEAFF; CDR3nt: TGCAGTGCTAGAGAGACAGGGGATGAAGCTTTCTTT
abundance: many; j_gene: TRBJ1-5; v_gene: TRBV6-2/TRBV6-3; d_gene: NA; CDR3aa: CASSYLRYSNQPQHF; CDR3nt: TGTGCCAGCAGTTACCTCAGATATAGCAATCAGCCCCAGCATTTT
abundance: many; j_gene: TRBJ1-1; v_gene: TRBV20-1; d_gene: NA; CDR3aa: CSAWDTEAFF; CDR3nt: TGCAGTGCTTGGGATACTGAAGCTTTCTTT
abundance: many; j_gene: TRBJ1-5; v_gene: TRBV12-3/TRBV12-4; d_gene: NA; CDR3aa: CASTNAYFGNQPQHF; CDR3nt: TGTGCCAGCACCAACGCTTATTTCGGAAATCAGCCCCAGCATTTT
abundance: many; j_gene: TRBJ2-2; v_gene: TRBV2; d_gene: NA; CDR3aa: CASSVSGRYTGELFF; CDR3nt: TGTGCCAGCAGTGTGTCGGGACGGTACACCGGGGAGCTGTTTTTT
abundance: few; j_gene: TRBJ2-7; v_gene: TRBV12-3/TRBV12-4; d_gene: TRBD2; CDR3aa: CASSFGLDAYEQYF; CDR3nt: TGTGCCAGCAGTTTCGGACTAGACGCCTACGAGCAGTACTTC
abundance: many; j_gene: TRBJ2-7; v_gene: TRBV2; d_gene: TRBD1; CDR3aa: CASTARASGGVSEQYF; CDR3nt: TGTGCCAGCACGGCGCGGGCCTCAGGGGGCGTCTCCGAGCAGTACTTC
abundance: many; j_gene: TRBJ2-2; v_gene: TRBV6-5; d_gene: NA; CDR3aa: CASSYPVLGTGELFF; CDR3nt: TGTGCCAGCAGTTACCCGGTCTTGGGCACCGGGGAGCTGTTTTTT
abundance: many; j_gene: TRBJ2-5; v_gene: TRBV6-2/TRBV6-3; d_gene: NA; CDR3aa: CASSLRQDPNQETQYF; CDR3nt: TGTGCCAGCAGTCTTCGACAGGATCCCAATCAAGAGACCCAGTACTTC
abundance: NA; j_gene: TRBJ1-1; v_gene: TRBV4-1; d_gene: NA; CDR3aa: CASSQEQYPTGNTEAFF; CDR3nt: TGCGCCAGCAGCCAAGAACAATACCCGACAGGGAACACTGAAGCTTTCTTT
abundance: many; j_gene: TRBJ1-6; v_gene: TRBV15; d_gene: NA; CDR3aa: CATSSPSLGGSYNSPLHF; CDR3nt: TGTGCCACCAGCAGTCCTTCCCTGGGCGGCTCCTATAATTCACCCCTCCACTTT
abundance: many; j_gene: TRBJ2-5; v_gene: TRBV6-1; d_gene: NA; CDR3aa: CASTTPVRAWETQYF; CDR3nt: TGTGCCAGCACGACCCCTGTGAGGGCTTGGGAGACCCAGTACTTC
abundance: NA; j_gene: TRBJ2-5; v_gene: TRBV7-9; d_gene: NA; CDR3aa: CASSLDQRGTQYF; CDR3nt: TGTGCCAGCAGCTTAGACCAGAGAGGGACCCAGTACTTC
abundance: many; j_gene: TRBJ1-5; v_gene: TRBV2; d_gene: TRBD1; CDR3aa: CASSPPRTGGGQPQHF; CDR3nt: TGTGCCAGCAGCCCCCCGAGGACAGGGGGCGGTCAGCCCCAGCATTTT
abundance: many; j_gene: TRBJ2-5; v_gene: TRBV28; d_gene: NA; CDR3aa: CASSPTDVLRETQYF; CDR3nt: TGTGCCAGCAGTCCGACGGATGTTCTGAGAGAGACCCAGTACTTC
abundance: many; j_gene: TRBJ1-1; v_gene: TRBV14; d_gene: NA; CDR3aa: CASSPGQLAEAFF; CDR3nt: TGTGCCAGCAGCCCTGGACAGTTGGCTGAAGCTTTCTTT
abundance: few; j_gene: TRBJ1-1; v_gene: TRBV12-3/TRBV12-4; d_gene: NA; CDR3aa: CASSLRAGENTEAFF; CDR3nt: TGTGCCAGCAGCCTAAGGGCGGGTGAGAACACTGAAGCTTTCTTT
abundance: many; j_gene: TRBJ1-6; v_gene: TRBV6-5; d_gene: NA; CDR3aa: CASRGKDSTYSPLHF; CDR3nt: TGTGCCAGCCGCGGAAAGGACTCAACTTATTCACCCCTCCACTTT
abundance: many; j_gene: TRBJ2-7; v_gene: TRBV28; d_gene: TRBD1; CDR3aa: CASTETGTGSYEQYF; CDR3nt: TGTGCCAGCACCGAAACCGGGACAGGGTCCTACGAGCAGTACTTC
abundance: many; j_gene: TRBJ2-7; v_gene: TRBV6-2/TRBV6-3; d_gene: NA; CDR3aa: CASSPPRDASDEQYF; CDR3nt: TGTGCCAGCAGCCCTCCACGGGACGCGAGCGACGAGCAGTACTTC
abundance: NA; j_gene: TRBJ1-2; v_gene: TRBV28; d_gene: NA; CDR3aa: CASSLAEDGYTF; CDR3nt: TGTGCCAGCAGTTTAGCTGAAGACGGCTACACCTTC
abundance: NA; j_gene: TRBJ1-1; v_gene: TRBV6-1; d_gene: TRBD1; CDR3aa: CATAPGTGGTEAFF; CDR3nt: TGTGCCACAGCCCCCGGGACAGGGGGCACTGAAGCTTTCTTT
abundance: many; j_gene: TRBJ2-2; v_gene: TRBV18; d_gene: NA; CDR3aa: CASSGTTNTGELFF; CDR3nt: TGTGCCAGCTCAGGGACAACGAACACCGGGGAGCTGTTTTTT
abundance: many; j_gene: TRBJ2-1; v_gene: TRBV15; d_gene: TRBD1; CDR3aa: CATSREQGANEQFF; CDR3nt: TGTGCCACCAGCAGAGAACAGGGGGCAAATGAGCAGTTCTTC
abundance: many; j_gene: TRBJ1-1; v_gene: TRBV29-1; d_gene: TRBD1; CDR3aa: CSAGTGTTEAFF; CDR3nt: TGCAGCGCCGGGACAGGGACCACTGAAGCTTTCTTT
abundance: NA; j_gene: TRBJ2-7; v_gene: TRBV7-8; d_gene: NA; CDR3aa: CASSLSQENLPYEQYF; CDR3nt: TGTGCCAGCAGCTTAAGTCAGGAAAATCTACCCTACGAGCAGTACTTC
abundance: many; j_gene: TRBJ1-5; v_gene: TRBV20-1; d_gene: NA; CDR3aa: CSASASGIYSNQPQHF; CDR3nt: TGCAGTGCTAGTGCCTCTGGAATATATAGCAATCAGCCCCAGCATTTT
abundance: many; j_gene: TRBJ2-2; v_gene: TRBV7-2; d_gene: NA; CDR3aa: CAIREMGGELSF; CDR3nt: TGTGCCATCAGGGAGATGGGCGGGGAGCTGTCTTTT
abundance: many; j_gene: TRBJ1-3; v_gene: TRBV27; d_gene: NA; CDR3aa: CATRPGPGRDTIYF; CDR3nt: TGTGCCACCCGACCGGGACCGGGTAGAGACACCATATATTTT
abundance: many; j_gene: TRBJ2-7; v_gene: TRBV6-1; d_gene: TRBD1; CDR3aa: CASTTQGAYEQYF; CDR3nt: TGTGCCAGCACCACCCAGGGGGCTTACGAGCAGTACTTC
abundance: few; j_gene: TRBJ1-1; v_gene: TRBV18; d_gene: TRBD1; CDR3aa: CASSPKVWSGGEMNTEAFF; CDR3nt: TGTGCCAGCTCACCCAAAGTTTGGTCAGGGGGCGAAATGAACACTGAAGCTTTCTTT
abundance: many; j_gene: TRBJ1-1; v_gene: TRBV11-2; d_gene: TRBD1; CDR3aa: CASSEIPGQQNTEAFF; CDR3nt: TGTGCCAGCAGCGAAATACCGGGACAGCAAAACACTGAAGCTTTCTTT
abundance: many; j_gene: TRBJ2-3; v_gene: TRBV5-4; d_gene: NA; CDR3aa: CASSFEMPQGGRTDTQYF; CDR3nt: TGTGCCAGCAGCTTCGAAATGCCCCAAGGGGGGCGGACAGATACGCAGTATTTT
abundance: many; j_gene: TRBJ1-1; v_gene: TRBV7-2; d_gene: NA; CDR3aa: CASRRGGGMNTEAFF; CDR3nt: TGTGCCAGCAGGCGAGGGGGGGGGATGAACACTGAAGCTTTCTTT
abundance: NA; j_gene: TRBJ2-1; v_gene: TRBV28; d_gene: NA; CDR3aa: CASSFYNEQFF; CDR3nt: TGTGCCAGCAGTTTCTACAATGAGCAGTTCTTC
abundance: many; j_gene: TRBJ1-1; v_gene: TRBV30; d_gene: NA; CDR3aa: CAWSGADYNEAFF; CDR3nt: TGTGCCTGGAGTGGAGCCGACTACAATGAAGCTTTCTTT
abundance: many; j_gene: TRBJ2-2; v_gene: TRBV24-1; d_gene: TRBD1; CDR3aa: CATSDHLRQGANTGELFF; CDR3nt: TGTGCCACCAGTGACCACCTCCGACAGGGAGCGAACACCGGGGAGCTGTTTTTT
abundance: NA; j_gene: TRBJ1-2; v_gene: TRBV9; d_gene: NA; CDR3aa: CASSPLPGNYGYTF; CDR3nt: TGTGCCAGCAGCCCTCTCCCAGGGAACTATGGCTACACCTTC
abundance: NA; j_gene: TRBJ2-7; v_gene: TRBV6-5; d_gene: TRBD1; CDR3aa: CASSYPMGQTYEQYF; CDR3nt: TGTGCCAGCAGTTACCCAATGGGACAGACCTACGAGCAGTACTTC
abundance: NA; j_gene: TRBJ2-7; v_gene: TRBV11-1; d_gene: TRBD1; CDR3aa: CASSLVGTGAPYEQYF; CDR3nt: TGTGCCAGCAGCTTAGTGGGGACAGGGGCCCCCTACGAGCAGTACTTC
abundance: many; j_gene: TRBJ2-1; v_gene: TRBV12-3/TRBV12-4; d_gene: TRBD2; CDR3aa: CASRGKAGGVNHEQFF; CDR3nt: TGTGCCAGCAGGGGGAAAGCGGGAGGCGTTAACCATGAGCAGTTCTTC
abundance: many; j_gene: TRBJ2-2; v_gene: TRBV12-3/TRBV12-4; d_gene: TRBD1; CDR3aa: CASKGQGNTGELFF; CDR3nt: TGTGCCAGCAAGGGACAGGGAAACACCGGGGAGCTGTTTTTT